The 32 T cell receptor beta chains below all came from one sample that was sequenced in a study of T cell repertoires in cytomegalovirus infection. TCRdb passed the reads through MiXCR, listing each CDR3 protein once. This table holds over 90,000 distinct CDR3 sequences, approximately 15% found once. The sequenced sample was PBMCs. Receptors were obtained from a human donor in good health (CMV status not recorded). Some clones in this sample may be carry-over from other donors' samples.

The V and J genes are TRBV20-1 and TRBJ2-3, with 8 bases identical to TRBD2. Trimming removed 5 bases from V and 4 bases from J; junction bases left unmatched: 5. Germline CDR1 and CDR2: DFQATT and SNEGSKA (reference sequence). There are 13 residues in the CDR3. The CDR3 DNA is TGCAGTGCTCATAGCGGGGCATCAGATACGCAGTATTTT. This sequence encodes CSAHSGASDTQYF.

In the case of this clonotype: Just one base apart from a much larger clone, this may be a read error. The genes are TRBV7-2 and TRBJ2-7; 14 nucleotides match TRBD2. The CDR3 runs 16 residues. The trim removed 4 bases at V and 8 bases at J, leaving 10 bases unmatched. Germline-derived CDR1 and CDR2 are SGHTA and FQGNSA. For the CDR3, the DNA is TGTGCCAGCAGCTCCTGGACTAGCGGGAGGCCTGGCAAGCAGTACTTC. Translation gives CASSSWTSGRPGKQYF. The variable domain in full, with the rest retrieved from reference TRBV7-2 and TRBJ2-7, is GAGVSQSPSNKVTEKGKDVELRCDPISGHTALYWYRQSLGQGLEFLIYFQGNSAPDKSGLPSDRFSAERTGGSVSTLTIQRTQQEDSAVYLCASSSWTSGRPGKQYFGPGTRLTVT.

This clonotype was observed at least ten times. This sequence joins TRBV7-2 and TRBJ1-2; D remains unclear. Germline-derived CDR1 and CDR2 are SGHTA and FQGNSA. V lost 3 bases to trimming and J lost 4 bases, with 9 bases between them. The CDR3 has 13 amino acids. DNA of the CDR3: TGTGCCAGCAGCTTCCTGGGGATCTATGGCTACACCTTC. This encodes CASSFLGIYGYTF.

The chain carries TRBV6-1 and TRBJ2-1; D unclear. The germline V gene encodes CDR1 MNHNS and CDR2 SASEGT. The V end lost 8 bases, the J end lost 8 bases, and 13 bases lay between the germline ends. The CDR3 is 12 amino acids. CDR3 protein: CASVGRTDEQFF. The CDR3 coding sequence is TGTGCCAGCGTGGGCCGAACGGATGAGCAGTTCTTC.

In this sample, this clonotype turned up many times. The CDR3 here is CASSLPDTDTQYF. CDR3 nucleotides: TGTGCCAGCAGTTTACCGGACACAGATACGCAGTATTTT. This chain connects TRBV28 to TRBJ2-3, with D unclear. V lost 2 bases and J lost 2, with 5 bases in between. This CDR3 region has 13 residues. Germline V CDR1 and CDR2: MDHEN, SYDVKM. Complete variable domain (other parts from reference TRBV28 and TRBJ2-3): DVKVTQSSRYLVKRTGEKVFLECVQDMDHENMFWYRQDPGLGLRLIYFSYDVKMKEKGDIPEGYSVSREKKERFSLILESASTNQTSMYLCASSLPDTDTQYFGPGTRLTVL.

The CDR3 here is CASRYGSNAYNEQFF. The CDR3, as DNA: TGTGCCAGTAGATACGGCAGTAACGCCTACAATGAGCAGTTCTTC. This sequence joins TRBV19 and TRBJ2-1, with D uncertain. The CDR3 contains 15 residues. V shed 6 bases and J shed 2 bases, with 14 bases lying between them. The germline V gene has CDR1 LNHDA and CDR2 SQIVND (reference sequence).

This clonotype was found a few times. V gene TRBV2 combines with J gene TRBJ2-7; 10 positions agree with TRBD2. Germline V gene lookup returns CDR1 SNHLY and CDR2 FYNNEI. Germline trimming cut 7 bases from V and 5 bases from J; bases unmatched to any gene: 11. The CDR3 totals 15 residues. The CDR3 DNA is TGTGCCAGCACCTTAGGAGCTAGCGGGGGCAACGAGCAGTACTTC. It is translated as CASTLGASGGNEQYF.

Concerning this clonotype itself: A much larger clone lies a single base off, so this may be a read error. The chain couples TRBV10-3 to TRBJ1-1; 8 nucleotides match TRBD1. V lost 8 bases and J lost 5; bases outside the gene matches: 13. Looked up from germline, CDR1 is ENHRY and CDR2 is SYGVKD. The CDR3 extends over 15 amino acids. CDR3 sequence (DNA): TGTGCCATCGGACTGGACAGGGAATGGGGTACTGAAGCTTTCTTT. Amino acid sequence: CAIGLDREWGTEAFF.

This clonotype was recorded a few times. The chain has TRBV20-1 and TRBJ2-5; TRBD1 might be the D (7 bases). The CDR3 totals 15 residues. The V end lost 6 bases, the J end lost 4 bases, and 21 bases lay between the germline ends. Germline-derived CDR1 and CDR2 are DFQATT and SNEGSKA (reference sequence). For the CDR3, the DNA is TGCAGTGCCCCCAGACAGGGAATCGGGGGAGAGACCCAGTACTTC. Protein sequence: CSAPRQGIGGETQYF.

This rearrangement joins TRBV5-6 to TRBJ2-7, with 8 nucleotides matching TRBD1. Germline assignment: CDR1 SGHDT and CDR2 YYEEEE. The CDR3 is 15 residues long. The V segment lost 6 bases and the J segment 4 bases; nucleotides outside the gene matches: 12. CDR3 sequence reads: CASNPGGDRLYEQYF. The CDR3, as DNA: TGTGCCAGCAACCCCGGTGGGGACAGGTTGTACGAGCAGTACTTC.

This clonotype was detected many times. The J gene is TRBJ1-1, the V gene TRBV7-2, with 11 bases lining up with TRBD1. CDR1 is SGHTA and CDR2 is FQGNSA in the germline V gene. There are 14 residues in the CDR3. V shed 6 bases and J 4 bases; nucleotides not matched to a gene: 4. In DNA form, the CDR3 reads TGTGCCAGCAGTCAAGGGACAGGGGGCACTGAAGCTTTCTTT. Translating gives CASSQGTGGTEAFF. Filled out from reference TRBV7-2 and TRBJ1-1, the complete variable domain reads GAGVSQSPSNKVTEKGKDVELRCDPISGHTALYWYRQSLGQGLEFLIYFQGNSAPDKSGLPSDRFSAERTGGSVSTLTIQRTQQEDSAVYLCASSQGTGGTEAFFGQGTRLTVV.

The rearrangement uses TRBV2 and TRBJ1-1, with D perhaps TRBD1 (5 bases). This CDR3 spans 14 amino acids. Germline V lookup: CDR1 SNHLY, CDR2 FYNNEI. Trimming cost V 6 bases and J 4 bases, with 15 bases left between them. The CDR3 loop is CASRLPGGTTEAFF. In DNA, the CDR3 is TGTGCCAGCAGGCTCCCCGGGGGGACCACTGAAGCTTTCTTT.

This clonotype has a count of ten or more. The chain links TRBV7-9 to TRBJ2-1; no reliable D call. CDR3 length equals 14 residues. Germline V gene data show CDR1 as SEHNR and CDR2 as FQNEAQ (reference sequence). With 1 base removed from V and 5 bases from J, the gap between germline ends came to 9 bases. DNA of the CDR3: TGTGCCAGCAGCTTAGAATGGGGTAACAATGAGCAGTTCTTC. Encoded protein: CASSLEWGNNEQFF. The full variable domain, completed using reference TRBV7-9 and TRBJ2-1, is DTGVSQNPRHKITKRGQNVTFRCDPISEHNRLYWYRQTLGQGPEFLTYFQNEAQLEKSRLLSDRFSAERPKGSFSTLEIQRTEQGDSAMYLCASSLEWGNNEQFFGPGTRLTVL.

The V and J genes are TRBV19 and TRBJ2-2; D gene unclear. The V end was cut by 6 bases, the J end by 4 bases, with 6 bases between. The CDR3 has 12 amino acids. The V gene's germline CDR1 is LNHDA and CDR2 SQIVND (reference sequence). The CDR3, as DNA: TGTGCCAGTAGGCTTGGCACCGGGGAGCTGTTTTTT. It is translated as CASRLGTGELFF.

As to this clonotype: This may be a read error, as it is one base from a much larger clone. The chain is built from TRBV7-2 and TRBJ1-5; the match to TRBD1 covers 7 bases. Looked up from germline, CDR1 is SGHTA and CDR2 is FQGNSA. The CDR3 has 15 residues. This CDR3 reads CDSSFRGGINQPQHF. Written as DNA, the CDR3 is TGTGACAGCAGCTTTCGAGGGGGCATCAATCAGCCCCAGCATTTT. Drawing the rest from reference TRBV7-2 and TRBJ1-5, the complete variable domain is GAGVSQSPSNKVTEKGKDVELRCDPISGHTALYWYRQSLGQGLEFLIYFQGNSAPDKSGLPSDRFSAERTGGSVSTLTIQRTQQEDSAVYLCDSSFRGGINQPQHFGDGTRLSIL.

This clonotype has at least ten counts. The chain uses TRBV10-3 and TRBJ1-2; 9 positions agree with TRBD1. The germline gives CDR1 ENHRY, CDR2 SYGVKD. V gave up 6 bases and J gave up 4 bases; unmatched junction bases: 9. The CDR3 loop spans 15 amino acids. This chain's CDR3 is CAIRATGGLSYGYTF. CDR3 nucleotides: TGTGCCATCAGAGCGACAGGGGGGCTTTCCTATGGCTACACCTTC.

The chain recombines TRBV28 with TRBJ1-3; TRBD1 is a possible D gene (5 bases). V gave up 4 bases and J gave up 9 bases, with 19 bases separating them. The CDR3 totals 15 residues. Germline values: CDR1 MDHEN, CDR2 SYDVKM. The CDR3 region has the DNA TGTGCCAGCAGTTCTCTACAGGTCGCAAGGGCCACCATATATTTT. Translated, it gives CASSSLQVARATIYF.

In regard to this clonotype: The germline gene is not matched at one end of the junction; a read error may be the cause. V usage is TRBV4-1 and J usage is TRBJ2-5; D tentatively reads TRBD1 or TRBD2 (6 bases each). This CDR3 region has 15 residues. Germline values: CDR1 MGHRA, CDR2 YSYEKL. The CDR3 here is CASSQDLRGEEPQYF. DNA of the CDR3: TGCGCCAGCAGCCAAGATCTGAGGGGGGAAGAGCCCCAGTACTTC.

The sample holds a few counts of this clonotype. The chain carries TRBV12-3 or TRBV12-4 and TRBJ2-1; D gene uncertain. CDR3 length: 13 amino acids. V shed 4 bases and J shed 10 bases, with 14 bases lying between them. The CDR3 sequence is CASSSGLIVEQFF. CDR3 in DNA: TGTGCCAGCAGTTCGGGCCTAATCGTGGAGCAGTTCTTC.

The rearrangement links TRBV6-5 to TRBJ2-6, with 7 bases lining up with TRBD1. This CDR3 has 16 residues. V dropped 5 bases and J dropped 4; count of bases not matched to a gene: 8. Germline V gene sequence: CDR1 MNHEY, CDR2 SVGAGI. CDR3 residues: CASSRQGSRGANVLTF. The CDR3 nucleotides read TGTGCCAGCAGTCGACAGGGCTCGCGCGGGGCCAACGTCCTGACTTTC.

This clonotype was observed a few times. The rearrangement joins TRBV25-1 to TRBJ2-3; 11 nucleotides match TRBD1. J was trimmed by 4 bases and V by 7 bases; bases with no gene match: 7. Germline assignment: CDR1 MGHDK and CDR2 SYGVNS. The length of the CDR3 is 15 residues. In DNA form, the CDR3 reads TGTGCCAGCATCGGACAGGGGGCTGGGGCAGATACGCAGTATTTT. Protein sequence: CASIGQGAGADTQYF.

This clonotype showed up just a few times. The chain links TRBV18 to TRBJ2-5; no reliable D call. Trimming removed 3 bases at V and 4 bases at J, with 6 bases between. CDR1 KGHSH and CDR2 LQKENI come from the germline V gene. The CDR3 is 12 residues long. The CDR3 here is CASSPLVETQYF. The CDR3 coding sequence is TGTGCCAGCTCACCCCTGGTAGAGACCCAGTACTTC. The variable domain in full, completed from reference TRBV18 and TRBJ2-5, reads NAGVMQNPRHLVRRRGQEARLRCSPMKGHSHVYWYRQLPEEGLKFMVYLQKENIIDESGMPKERFSAEFPKEGPSILRIQQVVRGDSAAYFCASSPLVETQYFGPGTRLLVL.

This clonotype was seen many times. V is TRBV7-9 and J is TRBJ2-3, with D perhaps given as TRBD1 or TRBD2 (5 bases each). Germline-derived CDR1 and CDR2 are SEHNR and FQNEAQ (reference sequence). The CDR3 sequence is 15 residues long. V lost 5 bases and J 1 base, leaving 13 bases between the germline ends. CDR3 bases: TGTGCCAGCAGCCCTGGGGGTGTCCGCACAGATACGCAGTATTTT. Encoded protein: CASSPGGVRTDTQYF.

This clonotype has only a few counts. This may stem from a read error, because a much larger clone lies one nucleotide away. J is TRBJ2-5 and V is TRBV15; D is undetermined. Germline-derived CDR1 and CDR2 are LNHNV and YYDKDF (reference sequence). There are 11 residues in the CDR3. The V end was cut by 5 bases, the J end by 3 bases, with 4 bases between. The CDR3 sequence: CATSLEETQYF. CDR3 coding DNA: TGTGCCACCAGCTTAGAAGAGACCCAGTACTTC.

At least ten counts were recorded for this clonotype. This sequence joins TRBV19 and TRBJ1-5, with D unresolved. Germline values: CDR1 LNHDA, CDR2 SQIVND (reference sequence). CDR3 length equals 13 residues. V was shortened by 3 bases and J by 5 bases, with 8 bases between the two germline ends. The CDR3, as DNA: TGTGCCAGTAGTATCACATGGGATCAGCCCCAGCATTTT. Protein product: CASSITWDQPQHF.

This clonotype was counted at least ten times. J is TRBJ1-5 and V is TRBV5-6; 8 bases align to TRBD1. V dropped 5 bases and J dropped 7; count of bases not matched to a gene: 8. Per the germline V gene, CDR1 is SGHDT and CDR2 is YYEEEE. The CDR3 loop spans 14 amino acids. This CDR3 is CASSSGQGGQPQHF. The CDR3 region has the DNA TGTGCCAGCAGTTCCGGACAGGGTGGACAGCCCCAGCATTTT.

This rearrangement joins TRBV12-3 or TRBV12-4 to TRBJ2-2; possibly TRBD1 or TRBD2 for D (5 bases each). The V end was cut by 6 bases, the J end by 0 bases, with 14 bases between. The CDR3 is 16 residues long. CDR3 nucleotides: TGTGCCAGCAGCCCGAGGGGACGCACGAACACCGGGGAGCTGTTTTTT. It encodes CASSPRGRTNTGELFF.

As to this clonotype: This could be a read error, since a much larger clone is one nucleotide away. CDR3 amino acids: CAISDPRGAGTQYF. The CDR3 DNA follows: TGTGCCATCAGTGACCCTCGGGGAGCCGGTACGCAGTATTTT. The chain employs TRBV10-3 and TRBJ2-3, with a tentative D call TRBD2 (5 bases). Trimming took 3 bases from V and 8 from J, leaving 15 bases between them. From germline, CDR1 is ENHRY and CDR2 SYGVKD. The CDR3 is made up of 14 amino acids.

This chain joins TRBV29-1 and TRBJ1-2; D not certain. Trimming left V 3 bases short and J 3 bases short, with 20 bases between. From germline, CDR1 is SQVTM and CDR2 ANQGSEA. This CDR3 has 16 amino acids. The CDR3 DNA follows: TGCAGCGTTGAGGCCCCCGCAGCGCCATATGACTATGGCTACACCTTC. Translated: CSVEAPAAPYDYGYTF.

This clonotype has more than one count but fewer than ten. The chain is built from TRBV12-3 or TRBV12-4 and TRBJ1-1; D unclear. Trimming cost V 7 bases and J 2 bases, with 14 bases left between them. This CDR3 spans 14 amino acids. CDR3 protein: CASIAGATNTEAFF. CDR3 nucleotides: TGTGCCAGCATTGCGGGTGCAACTAACACTGAAGCTTTCTTT.

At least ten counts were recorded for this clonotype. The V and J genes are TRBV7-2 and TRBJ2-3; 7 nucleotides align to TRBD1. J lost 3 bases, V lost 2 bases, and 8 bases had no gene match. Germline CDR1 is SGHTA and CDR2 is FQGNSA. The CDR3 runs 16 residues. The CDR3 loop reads CASSLRGQRGTDTQYF. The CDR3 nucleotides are TGTGCCAGCAGCTTACGGGGACAGAGGGGTACAGATACGCAGTATTTT.

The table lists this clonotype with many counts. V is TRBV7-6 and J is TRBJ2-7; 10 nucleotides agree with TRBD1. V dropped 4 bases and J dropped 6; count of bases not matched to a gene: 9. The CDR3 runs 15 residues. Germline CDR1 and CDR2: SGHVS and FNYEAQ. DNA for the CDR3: TGTGCCAGCAGCTCATGGGACAGGGGTGGGCGCGAGCAGTACTTC. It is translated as CASSSWDRGGREQYF.